The T cell receptor (beta chain) under discussion was sequenced for a study of T cell repertoires in cytomegalovirus infection. About the study: TCR beta signatures that were public indicated CMV infection and matching HLA type. Findings of the study overall: In two of eight donors, the top clonotype was HLA-C-restricted CMV-specific.

In regard to this clonotype: The antigen is unknown.

Germline CDR1 and CDR2: MNHEY and SVGAGI. The V and J ends lost 4 bases and 5 bases respectively, with 13 bases between them. This CDR3 region has 14 residues. TCRdb ran MiXCR on the reads and lists one entry per CDR3 protein. The data show hundreds of thousands of distinct CDR3 sequences, with over 15% seen just once and around 10% held by the top ten. The sequenced material came from PBMCs. The TCR comes from a human donor in good health (CMV status not recorded). Some clones in this sample may be carry-over from other donors' samples. V is TRBV6-5 and J is TRBJ2-3, with TRBD2 as a possible D gene (5 bases). Here the CDR3 DNA reads TGTGCCAGCAGTTTCGGGATGAGAGTAGATACGCAGTATTTT. Translation gives CASSFGMRVDTQYF.